These 8 T cell receptor beta chains came from one sample sequenced in a study of shared clonotypes between healthy human individuals. Clones were read by immunoSEQ multiplex PCR, and TCRdb kept only the in-frame ones, dropping some. The sample carries about 2 million clones, about 95% recorded once. Naive CD8 cells were CD45RO-negative, positively selected for CCR7, excluding terminally differentiated effector memory CD45RA+ cells. The sequenced sample consisted of naive CD8+ T cells sorted from blood. Source of these receptors: a man in his late teens or twenties in good health.

The V and J genes are TRBV4-3 and TRBJ2-1; D not certain. This CDR3 is built from 16 residues. The germline V and J ends were trimmed by 0 bases and 1 base, with 10 bases remaining between them. CDR1 LGHNA and CDR2 YSLEER come from the germline V gene. This CDR3 reads CASSQDYGRSYNEQFF. CDR3 bases: TGCGCCAGCAGCCAAGATTACGGACGGTCCTACAATGAGCAGTTCTTC.

J is TRBJ2-3 and V is TRBV27; D might be TRBD2 (6 bases). The CDR3 length is 15 residues. With 7 bases removed from V and 5 bases from J, the gap between germline ends came to 19 bases. Germline-derived CDR1 and CDR2 are MNHEY and SMNVEV (reference sequence). CDR3 sequence: CASKGEGGTVDTQYF. The CDR3 DNA sequence: TGTGCCAGCAAGGGAGAAGGCGGGACCGTAGATACGCAGTATTTT.

The chain carries TRBV10-3 and TRBJ2-3; D perhaps matches TRBD1 (6 bases). V was clipped by 2 bases and J by 4 bases, with 10 bases between them. The CDR3 is 14 amino acids. CDR1 is ENHRY, CDR2 SYGVKD, per germline. CDR3 in amino acids: CAISETGWADTQYF. CDR3 sequence (DNA): TGTGCCATCAGTGAGACAGGGTGGGCAGATACGCAGTATTTT.

The rearrangement joins TRBV4-1 to TRBJ1-1, with unresolved D. Germline values: CDR1 MGHRA, CDR2 YSYEKL. CDR3 length: 15 residues. The V gene lost 1 base and the J gene lost 0 bases, with 9 bases spanning the gap. The CDR3 reads CASSQGETMNTEAFF. CDR3 DNA sequence: TGCGCCAGCAGCCAAGGTGAGACCATGAACACTGAAGCTTTCTTT.

The chain joins TRBV6-1 to TRBJ2-7; 11 nucleotides agree with TRBD2. CDR1 and CDR2 from the germline V gene are MNHNS and SASEGT. J lost 1 base, V lost 1 base, and 15 bases had no gene match. There are 20 residues in the CDR3. The DNA for the CDR3 is TGTGCCAGCAGTGAAGGTTCGCGAGTAGCGGGAGGGATGGATTCCTACGAGCAGTACTTC. Translating gives CASSEGSRVAGGMDSYEQYF.

J is TRBJ2-7 and V is TRBV6-4, with D possibly being TRBD2 (5 bases). The ends were cut back, 2 bases at V and 5 bases at J, with 19 bases in the middle. CDR1 and CDR2 from the germline V gene are MRHNA and SNTAGT. CDR3 length: 16 amino acids. CDR3 sequence reads: CASSDPRPRGHHEQYF. CDR3 DNA sequence: TGTGCCAGCAGTGACCCCCGGCCCCGCGGGCACCACGAGCAGTACTTC.

The chain links TRBV4-1 to TRBJ2-7; 7 nucleotides match TRBD2. The CDR3 length is 15 residues. The germline CDR1 and CDR2 sequences are MGHRA and YSYEKL. V was pared by 4 bases and J by 2 bases, with 8 bases of the junction left unmatched. The CDR3 nucleotides read TGCGCCAGCAGCCCACGGGAGGTCCCCACCTACGAGCAGTACTTC. This sequence encodes CASSPREVPTYEQYF.

The rearrangement links TRBV7-8 to TRBJ2-5; 9 bases fit TRBD1. V lost 5 bases to trimming and J lost 5 bases; unmatched junction nucleotides: 9. Germline V CDR1 and CDR2: SGHVS, FQNEAQ. The CDR3 spans 15 residues. CDR3 in DNA: TGTGCCAGCAGCAACCGGGACAGGGTTTCGGAGACCCAGTACTTC. It is translated as CASSNRDRVSETQYF.